The source of this TCR beta chain is a study of T cells after yellow fever vaccination. The CDR3 loop spans 16 amino acids. The V gene end was trimmed by 10 bases and the J gene end by 6 bases; junction bases not matched to a gene: 18. Germline assignment: CDR1 LNHDA and CDR2 SQIVND (reference sequence). TCRdb independently ran MiXCR on the 5' RACE reads; one entry per CDR3 protein. This table holds about 240,000 distinct CDR3 sequences, around 3.5% found once. The receptor's source is a man younger than 35 who received the YFV17D yellow fever vaccine. The sequences come from PBMCs, collected 15 days after the yellow fever booster vaccination. The J gene is TRBJ1-5, the V gene TRBV19, with TRBD1 matching over 7 bases. The CDR3 coding sequence is TGTGCCACCAGGGGGGCCGCGGGGGGGTTCGCTCAGCCCCAGCATTTT. Its translation is CATRGAAGGFAQPQHF.